The T cell receptor beta chain under discussion was sequenced for a study of beta chain features in type 1 diabetes. Sequenced material consisted of expressed TCRB transcripts (all of the isolated RNA was reverse transcribed). Profiling relied on immunoSEQ multiplex PCR, and the TCRdb table lists in-frame clones only, not all of them. The table shows 350,000 to 450,000 clones, with roughly 16% occurring only once. This clone has just a few counts. The V segment lost 1 base and the J segment 3 bases; nucleotides outside the gene matches: 10. The CDR3 has 18 amino acids. Germline V gene lookup returns CDR1 MGHRA and CDR2 YSYEKL.

Source material: naive CD4+ T cells from blood. The receptor comes from a woman in her late teens or twenties in good health. V is TRBV4-1 and J is TRBJ2-2, with 8 bases identical to TRBD1. CDR3 in amino acids: CASSQVNARGLYTGELFF. The CDR3 DNA reads TGCGCCAGCAGCCAAGTCAATGCCAGGGGGCTATACACCGGGGAGCTGTTTTTT.